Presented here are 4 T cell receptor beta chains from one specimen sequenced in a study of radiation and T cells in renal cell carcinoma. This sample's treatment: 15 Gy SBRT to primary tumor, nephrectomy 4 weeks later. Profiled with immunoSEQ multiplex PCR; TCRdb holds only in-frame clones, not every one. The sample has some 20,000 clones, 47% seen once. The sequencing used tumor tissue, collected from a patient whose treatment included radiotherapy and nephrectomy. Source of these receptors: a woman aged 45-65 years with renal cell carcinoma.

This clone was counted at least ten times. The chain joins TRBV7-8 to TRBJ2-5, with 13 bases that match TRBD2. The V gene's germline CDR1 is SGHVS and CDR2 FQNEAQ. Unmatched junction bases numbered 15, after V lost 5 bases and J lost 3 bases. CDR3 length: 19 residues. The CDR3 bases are TGTGCCAGCAGCCCCGGGACTAGCGGGGTCAAAATCCGCGAAGAGACCCAGTACTTC. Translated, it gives CASSPGTSGVKIREETQYF.

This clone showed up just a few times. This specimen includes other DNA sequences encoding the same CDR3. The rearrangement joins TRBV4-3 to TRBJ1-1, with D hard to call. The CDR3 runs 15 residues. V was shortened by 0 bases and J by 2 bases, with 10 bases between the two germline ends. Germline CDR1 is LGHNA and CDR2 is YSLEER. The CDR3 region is CASSQDRADNTEAFF. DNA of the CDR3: TGCGCCAGCAGCCAAGATAGGGCGGATAACACTGAAGCTTTCTTT.

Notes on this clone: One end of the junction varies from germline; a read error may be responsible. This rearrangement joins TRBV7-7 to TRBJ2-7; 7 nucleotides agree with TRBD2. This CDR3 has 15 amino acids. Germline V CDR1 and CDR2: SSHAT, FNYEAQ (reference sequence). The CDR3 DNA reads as TGTGCTAGCAGCCCGCGCGTAGCGGGTTTATACGAGCAGTACTTC. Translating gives CASSPRVAGLYEQYF.

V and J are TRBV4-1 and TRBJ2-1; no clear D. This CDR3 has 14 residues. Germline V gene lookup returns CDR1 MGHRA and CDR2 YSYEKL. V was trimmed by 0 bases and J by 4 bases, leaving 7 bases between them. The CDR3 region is CASSQEGDYNEQFF. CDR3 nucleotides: TGCGCCAGCAGCCAAGAGGGCGATTACAATGAGCAGTTCTTC.